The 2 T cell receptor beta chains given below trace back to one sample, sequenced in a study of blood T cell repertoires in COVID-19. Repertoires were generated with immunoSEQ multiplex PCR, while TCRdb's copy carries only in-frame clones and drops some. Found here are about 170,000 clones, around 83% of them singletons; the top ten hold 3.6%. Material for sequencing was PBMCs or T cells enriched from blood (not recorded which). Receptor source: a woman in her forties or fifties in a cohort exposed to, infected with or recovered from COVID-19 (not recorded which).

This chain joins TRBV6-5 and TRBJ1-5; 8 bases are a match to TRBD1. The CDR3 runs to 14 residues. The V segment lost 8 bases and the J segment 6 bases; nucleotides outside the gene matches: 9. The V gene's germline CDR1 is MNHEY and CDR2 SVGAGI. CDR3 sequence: CASAWQGAGQPQHF. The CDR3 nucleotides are TGTGCCAGCGCCTGGCAGGGGGCAGGTCAGCCCCAGCATTTT.

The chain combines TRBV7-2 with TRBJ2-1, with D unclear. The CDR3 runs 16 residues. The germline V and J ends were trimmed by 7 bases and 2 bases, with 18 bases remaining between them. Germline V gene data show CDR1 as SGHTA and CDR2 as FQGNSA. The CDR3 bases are TGTGCCAGCACCCCTTTTGAGGTAGTGACCTACAATGAGCAGTTCTTC. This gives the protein CASTPFEVVTYNEQFF. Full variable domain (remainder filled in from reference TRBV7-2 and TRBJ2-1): GAGVSQSPSNKVTEKGKDVELRCDPISGHTALYWYRQSLGQGLEFLIYFQGNSAPDKSGLPSDRFSAERTGGSVSTLTIQRTQQEDSAVYLCASTPFEVVTYNEQFFGPGTRLTVL.